This T cell receptor beta chain came from a study of PD-1 blockade in classical Hodgkin lymphoma. This sample's time point: cycle 4 day 1 (C4D1), after six to seven weeks of nivolumab. Each and every patient relapsed after autologous stem cell transplantation, and patients got differing brentuximab vedotin exposure. The CD4+ T cells used were purified from thawed PBMCs through magnetic negative selection. Worth noting for this clone: Its target is not known.

Study conclusions and caveats: Partial responders and progressors had significantly lower baseline TCR diversity.

Germline CDR1 and CDR2: SGHVS and FNYEAQ. With 5 bases removed from V and 0 bases from J, the gap between germline ends came to 14 bases. The CDR3 spans 16 residues. Libraries were prepared by immunoSEQ multiplex PCR; TCRdb keeps only in-frame clonotypes and omits some of them. The data show 32,000 or so clones, 86% seen once. This chain uses TRBV7-6 with TRBJ1-3, with a possible D match to TRBD1 (6 bases). This specimen was CD4+ T cells from blood, taken before the fourth cycle of nivolumab. The TCR originated in a human donor with classical Hodgkin lymphoma. The CDR3 here is CASSSGQLNSGNTIYF. The DNA of the CDR3 is TGTGCCAGCAGCAGCGGACAGTTAAACTCTGGAAACACCATATATTTT.